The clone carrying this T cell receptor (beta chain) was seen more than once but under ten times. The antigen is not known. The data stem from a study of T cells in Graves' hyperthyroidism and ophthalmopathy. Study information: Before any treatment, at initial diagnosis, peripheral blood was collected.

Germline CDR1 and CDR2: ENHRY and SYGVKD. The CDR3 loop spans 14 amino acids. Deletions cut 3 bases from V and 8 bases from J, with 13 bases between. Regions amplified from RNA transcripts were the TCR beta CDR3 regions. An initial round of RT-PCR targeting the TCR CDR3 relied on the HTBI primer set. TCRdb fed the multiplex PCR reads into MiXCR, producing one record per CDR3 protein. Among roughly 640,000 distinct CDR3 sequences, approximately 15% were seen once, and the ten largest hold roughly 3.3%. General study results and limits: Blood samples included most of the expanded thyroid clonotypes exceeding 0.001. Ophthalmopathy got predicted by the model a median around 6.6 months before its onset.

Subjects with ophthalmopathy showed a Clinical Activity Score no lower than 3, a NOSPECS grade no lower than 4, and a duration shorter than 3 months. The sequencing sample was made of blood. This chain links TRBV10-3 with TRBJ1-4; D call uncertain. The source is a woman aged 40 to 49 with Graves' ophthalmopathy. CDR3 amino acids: CAISDGEGLEKLFF. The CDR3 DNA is TGTGCCATCAGTGATGGGGAGGGTTTGGAAAAACTGTTTTTT.